A single sample gave rise to the 5 T cell receptor beta chains below, sequenced in a study of control samples from healthy donors and cancer patients. Profiling relied on immunoSEQ multiplex PCR, and the TCRdb table lists in-frame clones only, not all of them. The top ten hold more than 12% of the sample, which has about 53,000 clones, 75% to 90% seen once. Sequencing used PBMCs. The source of these receptors is a man aged 55 to 70 with head and neck cancer.

This chain links TRBV5-1 with TRBJ1-1; tentatively, D is TRBD1 (6 bases). Trimming removed 4 bases at V and 7 bases at J, with 14 bases between. Germline CDR1 reads SGHRS; CDR2 reads YFSETQ. CDR3 length: 13 amino acids. The CDR3 loop is CASSLRGEGEAFF. The CDR3 DNA follows: TGCGCCAGCAGCCTCAGGGGCGAAGGTGAAGCTTTCTTT.

This chain uses TRBV18 with TRBJ2-2; no reliable D call. The germline V gene has CDR1 KGHSH and CDR2 LQKENI. The germline V and J ends were trimmed by 1 base and 2 bases, with 8 bases remaining between them. The CDR3 runs 15 residues. The chain's CDR3 is CASSPQGINTGELFF. The CDR3 bases are TGTGCCAGCTCACCACAGGGAATTAACACCGGGGAGCTGTTTTTT.

This chain links TRBV7-9 with TRBJ1-1; D is uncertain. Germline V gene lookup returns CDR1 SEHNR and CDR2 FQNEAQ (reference sequence). The CDR3 loop spans 12 amino acids. V was clipped by 1 base and J by 7 bases, with 7 bases between them. This chain's CDR3 is CASSLVPGEAFF. The CDR3 DNA is TGTGCCAGCAGCTTAGTTCCAGGTGAAGCTTTCTTT.

This clone was detected only a few times. This chain uses TRBV5-4 with TRBJ2-7; 7 bases agree with TRBD1. CDR1 is SGHNT and CDR2 is YYREEE in the germline V gene (reference sequence). The V gene end was trimmed by 4 bases and the J gene end by 5 bases; junction bases not matched to a gene: 9. The CDR3 has 14 residues. CDR3 loop: CASSPGTAPHEQYF. The DNA for the CDR3 is TGTGCCAGCAGCCCCGGGACAGCCCCCCACGAGCAGTACTTC.

The chain links TRBV11-3 to TRBJ2-2; 7 nucleotides align to TRBD2. Trimming removed 5 bases from V and 0 bases from J; junction bases left unmatched: 3. Germline CDR1 and CDR2: SGHNT and YENEEA. The CDR3 extends over 15 amino acids. The CDR3 bases are TGTGCCAGCAGCCGAAGCGGGACGAACACCGGGGAGCTGTTTTTT. Translated, it gives CASSRSGTNTGELFF. The variable domain in full, completed from reference TRBV11-3 and TRBJ2-2, reads EAGVVQSPRYKIIEKKQPVAFWCNPISGHNTLYWYLQNLGQGPELLIRYENEEAVDDSQLPKDRFSAERLKGVDSTLKIQPAELGDSAVYLCASSRSGTNTGELFFGEGSRLTVL.